A selection of T cell receptor beta chains follows, all from one sample in a study of Graves' ophthalmopathy and Graves' hyperthyroidism. TCRdb re-derived calls from the multiplex PCR reads in MiXCR, one entry per CDR3 protein. The sample lists hundreds of thousands of distinct CDR3 sequences, about a fifth occurring once. Specimen: peripheral blood. Receptor source: a woman in her late teens or twenties with stable Graves' hyperthyroidism. Some clones in this sample may be carry-over from other donors' samples. Both conserved end residues are part of each CDR3. Each record gives: J gene, V gene, CDR3 protein.

>TRBJ2-7|TRBV25-1
CAIGMWGGSGAYEQYF
>TRBJ2-7|TRBV28
CASSLGREPYGQYF
>TRBJ2-5|TRBV12-3/TRBV12-4
CASSFAGQDQETQYF
>TRBJ2-2|TRBV12-3/TRBV12-4
CASSRDSEGSNTGELFF
>TRBJ1-1|TRBV20-1
CSAKTGGYTEAFF
>TRBJ2-2|TRBV12-3/TRBV12-4
CASSLDRGELFF
>TRBJ2-7|TRBV28
CASSYNSLAVSYEQYF
>TRBJ1-5|TRBV6-1
CASTPDRGGQPQHF
>TRBJ1-1|TRBV6-5
CASSYARKGTEAFF
>TRBJ1-2|TRBV25-1
CASSESGSLNYGYTF
>TRBJ1-5|TRBV6-1
CASTQSKQPQHF
>TRBJ1-1|TRBV29-1
CSAKTQGGETEAFF
>TRBJ2-5|TRBV7-9
CASSSGLAGVKTQYF
>TRBJ2-5|TRBV2
CASSVPGPQETQYF
>TRBJ1-1|TRBV2
CASSEAERMNTEAFF
>TRBJ2-2|TRBV11-2
CASSFRTSSGELFF
>TRBJ1-2|TRBV12-3/TRBV12-4
CASSPGPGAGYGYTF
>TRBJ2-7|TRBV6-4
CASRRRTSGGAGEKYEQYF
>TRBJ1-6|TRBV6-5
CASSFHRDRGVNSPLHF
>TRBJ2-7|TRBV6-2/TRBV6-3
CASSYRVAGGYEQYF
>TRBJ1-3|TRBV2
CASSGETGNTIYF
>TRBJ2-5|TRBV9
CASSVDGTGKETQYF
>TRBJ2-4|TRBV19
CASSLVGTAKNIQYF
>TRBJ2-7|TRBV20-1
CSARGEGAAYEQYF
>TRBJ2-4|TRBV11-2
CASSLAKNIQYF
>TRBJ2-2|TRBV11-2
CASQLVAGGPTGELFF
>TRBJ1-6|TRBV6-2/TRBV6-3
CASSRASGFLHF
>TRBJ1-2|TRBV14
CASSRGGAYGYTF
>TRBJ2-6|TRBV28
CASSLWGLGSGANVLTF
>TRBJ2-5|TRBV2
CASNGETQYF
>TRBJ1-2|TRBV20-1
CSARDLGPNYGYTF
>TRBJ1-1|TRBV6-5
CASMRASTEAFF
>TRBJ2-7|TRBV27
CASSLFGPGTYEQYF
>TRBJ1-1|TRBV7-8
CASSPPAATEAFF
>TRBJ1-2|TRBV7-6
CASSPGNQNEGYTF
>TRBJ1-2|TRBV4-1
CASSQESINYGYTF
>TRBJ1-1|TRBV6-5
CASSNGTVNTEAFF
>TRBJ2-5|TRBV6-1
CASRKETQYF
>TRBJ2-1|TRBV6-1
CASSELAGSYNEQFF
>TRBJ1-5|TRBV6-2/TRBV6-3
CASSYLAAFGSLIYSNQPQHF
>TRBJ1-2|TRBV5-1
CASSLGQGPFEGYTF
>TRBJ2-5|TRBV2
CASSDQAGSQETQYF
>TRBJ2-7|TRBV12-3/TRBV12-4
CASSFGGAENYEQYF